The 30 T cell receptor beta chains listed next were all sequenced from one sample in a study of blood T cell repertoires in COVID-19. Repertoires were generated with immunoSEQ multiplex PCR, while TCRdb's copy carries only in-frame clones and drops some. This sample has 200,000 to 250,000 clones; around 80% occur once, and the top ten carry less than 3.5%. The source material was peripheral blood. The receptors derive from a woman aged 18-29 years with acute or convalescent COVID-19.

The V and J genes are TRBV13 and TRBJ2-7; D remains unclear. With 5 bases removed from V and 2 bases from J, the gap between germline ends came to 13 bases. The CDR3 runs to 14 residues. Germline loops: CDR1 PRHDT, CDR2 FYEKMQ (reference sequence). CDR3 protein: CASSPFGQPYEQYF. CDR3 nucleotides: TGTGCCAGCAGCCCGTTTGGGCAGCCCTACGAGCAGTACTTC.

The chain links TRBV4-2 to TRBJ2-1; D might be TRBD2 (5 bases). Germline V gene data show CDR1 as LGHNA and CDR2 as YNFKEQ. Trimming took 1 base from V and 4 from J, leaving 5 bases between them. The CDR3 has 13 amino acids. The CDR3: CASSQAGYNEQFF. In DNA, the CDR3 is TGTGCCAGCAGCCAAGCGGGGTACAATGAGCAGTTCTTC.

V gene TRBV18 combines with J gene TRBJ2-1, with D possibly TRBD1 on 6 matching bases. With 1 base removed from V and 5 bases from J, the gap between germline ends came to 18 bases. The CDR3 spans 17 residues. CDR1 is KGHSH and CDR2 is LQKENI in the germline V gene. DNA for the CDR3: TGTGCCAGCTCACCACTTTACGGGCAGGGGACACACAATGAGCAGTTCTTC. Protein sequence: CASSPLYGQGTHNEQFF.

This clone occurred a few times. The rearrangement links TRBV28 to TRBJ2-7, with D possibly being TRBD2 (5 bases). With 6 bases removed from V and 5 bases from J, the gap between germline ends came to 26 bases. CDR1 and CDR2 from the germline V gene are MDHEN and SYDVKM. CDR3 length: 17 amino acids. This chain's CDR3 is CASSRDQLAWGVDEQYF. CDR3 in DNA: TGTGCCAGCAGCCGTGACCAATTAGCGTGGGGAGTCGACGAGCAGTACTTC. Using reference TRBV28 and TRBJ2-7 for the parts outside the CDR3, the full variable domain is DVKVTQSSRYLVKRTGEKVFLECVQDMDHENMFWYRQDPGLGLRLIYFSYDVKMKEKGDIPEGYSVSREKKERFSLILESASTNQTSMYLCASSRDQLAWGVDEQYFGPGTRLTVT.

The chain has TRBV5-6 and TRBJ2-1; possible D gene TRBD2, 6 bases. V was pared by 2 bases and J by 7 bases, with 16 bases between. Germline CDR1 SGHDT, CDR2 YYEEEE. The CDR3 is 15 residues long. The CDR3 loop is CASSFRTWAGNEQFF. Here the CDR3 DNA reads TGTGCCAGCAGCTTCAGGACCTGGGCGGGGAATGAGCAGTTCTTC.

The chain joins TRBV5-4 to TRBJ2-1, with D perhaps TRBD2 (6 bases). The CDR3 contains 12 residues. Germline CDR1 and CDR2: SGHNT and YYREEE (reference sequence). Trimming left V 0 bases short and J 8 bases short, with 6 bases between. CDR3: CASSLGEDEQFF. The CDR3 coding sequence is TGTGCCAGCAGCTTGGGGGAGGATGAGCAGTTCTTC.

This chain uses TRBV5-6 with TRBJ2-3; the match to TRBD2 covers 7 bases. From germline, CDR1 is SGHDT and CDR2 YYEEEE. V was pared by 1 base and J by 2 bases, with 7 bases of the junction left unmatched. The CDR3 extends over 16 amino acids. CDR3 protein: CASSLSLAGFTDTQYF. The CDR3 DNA sequence: TGTGCCAGCAGCTTGTCGTTAGCGGGTTTCACAGATACGCAGTATTTT.

The V call is TRBV3-1 (or the pseudogene TRBV3-2), the J call TRBJ1-1; TRBD1 might be the D (5 bases). The CDR3 sequence is 14 residues long. Germline V gives CDR1 LGHDT, CDR2 YNNKEL (reference sequence). Deletions cut 0 bases from V and 5 bases from J, with 10 bases between. DNA of the CDR3: TGTGCCAGCAGCCAAGAAATGGGGCGAACTGAAGCTTTCTTT. Residues: CASSQEMGRTEAFF.

This clone turned up a few times. The CDR3 DNA sequence: TGTGCCAGCAGCTACCAACCCACAGGGGCCGCAGGGACTGAAGCTTTCTTT. Translating gives CASSYQPTGAAGTEAFF. The V gene is TRBV5-5, the J gene TRBJ1-1; 7 nucleotides align to TRBD1. The germline V gene has CDR1 SGHKS and CDR2 YYEKEE (reference sequence). J lost 5 bases, V lost 3 bases, and 16 bases had no gene match. CDR3 size: 17 residues.

This clone was seen once. J is TRBJ1-3 and V is TRBV5-1; 8 bases fit TRBD1. The CDR3 contains 15 residues. Germline CDR1 SGHRS, CDR2 YFSETQ. The V segment lost 4 bases and the J segment 0 bases; nucleotides outside the gene matches: 3. The CDR3 here is CASSIDRGSGNTIYF. The CDR3 bases are TGCGCCAGCAGCATAGACAGGGGCTCTGGAAACACCATATATTTT. Combining the CDR3 with reference TRBV5-1 and TRBJ1-3 gives the whole variable domain KAGVTQTPRYLIKTRGQQVTLSCSPISGHRSVSWYQQTPGQGLQFLFEYFSETQRNKGNFPGRFSGRQFSNSRSEMNVSTLELGDSALYLCASSIDRGSGNTIYFGEGSWLTVV.

The V call is TRBV20-1, the J call TRBJ2-7; weak D call: TRBD2 (5 bases). CDR1 and CDR2 (germline): DFQATT, SNEGSKA (reference sequence). The CDR3 extends over 11 amino acids. Trimming took 3 bases from V and 5 from J, leaving 8 bases between them. CDR3 sequence: CSASDGNEQYF. In DNA form, the CDR3 reads TGCAGTGCTAGTGACGGGAACGAGCAGTACTTC.

This clone has just one count. The rearrangement uses TRBV3-1 (or the pseudogene TRBV3-2) and TRBJ1-6; D is uncertain. Germline CDR1 and CDR2: LGHDT and YNNKEL (reference sequence). The V end was cut by 2 bases, the J end by 7 bases, with 9 bases between. The CDR3 length is 14 residues. The CDR3 is CASSQSEKNSPLHF. The CDR3 DNA sequence: TGTGCCAGCAGCCAATCAGAAAAGAATTCACCCCTCCACTTT.

The J gene is TRBJ1-4, the V gene TRBV27; possibly TRBD1 for D (5 bases). The germline V and J ends were trimmed by 2 bases and 4 bases, with 17 bases remaining between them. The length of the CDR3 is 17 residues. Per the germline V gene, CDR1 is MNHEY and CDR2 is SMNVEV (reference sequence). The CDR3 reads CASSLGARDSNNEKLFF. CDR3 bases: TGTGCCAGCAGTTTAGGCGCCAGAGACAGCAATAATGAAAAACTGTTTTTT.

The chain employs TRBV14 and TRBJ1-2, with D uncertain. CDR1 is SGHDN and CDR2 is FVKESK in the germline V gene. V lost 2 bases and J 3 bases, leaving 7 bases between the germline ends. This CDR3 is built from 13 residues. The CDR3 loop is CASSQQFDYGYTF. In DNA, the CDR3 is TGTGCCAGCAGCCAACAGTTTGACTATGGCTACACCTTC. The variable domain in full, completed from reference TRBV14 and TRBJ1-2, reads EAGVTQFPSHSVIEKGQTVTLRCDPISGHDNLYWYRRVMGKEIKFLLHFVKESKQDESGMPNNRFLAERTGGTYSTLKVQPAELEDSGVYFCASSQQFDYGYTFGSGTRLTVV.

This sequence joins TRBV2 and TRBJ2-5; 8 nucleotides line up with TRBD2. Germline assignment: CDR1 SNHLY and CDR2 FYNNEI. J lost 2 bases, V lost 6 bases, and 2 bases had no gene match. This CDR3 region has 13 residues. The DNA for the CDR3 is TGTGCCAGCAGCGGGACTAGTCAAGAGACCCAGTACTTC. Its protein product is CASSGTSQETQYF.

The V gene is TRBV12-3 or TRBV12-4, the J gene TRBJ1-5; 7 nucleotides match TRBD1. V was clipped by 3 bases and J by 4 bases; unmatched bases: 0. The CDR3 is made up of 13 amino acids. The CDR3 DNA follows: TGTGCCAGCAGTTTGGGACAGAATCAGCCCCAGCATTTT. This codes for CASSLGQNQPQHF.

The chain uses TRBV7-6 and TRBJ2-1; the match to TRBD2 covers 13 bases. J gave up 9 bases and V 0 bases, and 8 bases lay outside the gene matches. CDR3 length: 17 amino acids. Germline V gene lookup returns CDR1 SGHVS and CDR2 FNYEAQ. CDR3 sequence: CASSLAATSGRAGEQFF. In DNA form, the CDR3 reads TGTGCCAGCAGCTTAGCGGCTACTAGCGGGAGGGCCGGTGAGCAGTTCTTC.

The chain uses TRBV2 and TRBJ1-2; D not resolved. Trimming left V 8 bases short and J 3 bases short, with 13 bases between. The germline CDR1 and CDR2 sequences are SNHLY and FYNNEI. This CDR3 is built from 13 residues. The CDR3 protein is CASPILADYGYTF. The DNA of the CDR3 is TGTGCCAGCCCCATATTGGCCGACTATGGCTACACCTTC.

The chain links TRBV7-6 to TRBJ1-1; D is possibly TRBD1 (5 bases). The V end was cut by 1 base, the J end by 3 bases, with 12 bases between. This CDR3 is 15 amino acids long. Germline V gene lookup returns CDR1 SGHVS and CDR2 FNYEAQ. The CDR3 is CASSLELGRDTEAFF. In DNA form, the CDR3 reads TGTGCCAGCAGCTTAGAGTTAGGCAGGGACACTGAAGCTTTCTTT. The whole variable domain, remainder taken from reference TRBV7-6 and TRBJ1-1, is GAGVSQSPRYKVTKRGQDVALRCDPISGHVSLYWYRQALGQGPEFLTYFNYEAQQDKSGLPNDRFSAERPEGSISTLTIQRTEQRDSAMYRCASSLELGRDTEAFFGQGTRLTVV.

This clone was seen just once. The chain is built from TRBV6-5 and TRBJ1-2; D gene unclear. This CDR3 has 14 amino acids. Germline CDR1 reads MNHEY; CDR2 reads SVGAGI. V lost 2 bases, J lost 4 bases, and 11 bases lay in between. The CDR3 region has the DNA TGTGCCAGCAGTTACCCCGGCGACATCTATGGCTACACCTTC. As protein: CASSYPGDIYGYTF.

This clone appeared once. This chain uses TRBV30 with TRBJ2-5, with TRBD1 matching 10 bases. This CDR3 is built from 14 residues. V lost 5 bases, J lost 4 bases, and 7 bases stayed unmatched. CDR1 is GTSNPN, CDR2 SVGIG, per germline (reference sequence). The CDR3 spells CAWGRQGARETQYF. CDR3 bases: TGTGCCTGGGGCAGACAGGGGGCGAGAGAGACCCAGTACTTC.

This clone was counted only a few times. The chain couples TRBV7-2 to TRBJ2-7; weak D call: TRBD2 (6 bases). V gave up 1 base and J gave up 5 bases, with 15 bases separating them. CDR1 is SGHTA, CDR2 FQGNSA, per germline. This CDR3 comprises 15 residues. This CDR3 is CASSLVVGSWDEQYF. CDR3 nucleotide sequence: TGTGCCAGCAGCTTAGTGGTCGGGAGTTGGGACGAGCAGTACTTC.

The V and J genes are TRBV13 and TRBJ2-2; 8 bases agree with TRBD2. The V gene end was trimmed by 5 bases and the J gene end by 6 bases; junction bases not matched to a gene: 8. Germline CDR1 reads PRHDT; CDR2 reads FYEKMQ (reference sequence). CDR3 length: 15 residues. In DNA form, the CDR3 reads TGTGCCAGCAGCGCAGCGGGAGAGGTCTCCGGGGAGCTGTTTTTT. This sequence encodes CASSAAGEVSGELFF.

The chain employs TRBV7-6 and TRBJ2-5; 9 nucleotides align to TRBD2. The V and J ends lost 6 bases and 3 bases, in that order; junction bases with no gene match: 17. The CDR3 is 18 amino acids. Germline CDR1 SGHVS, CDR2 FNYEAQ. The CDR3, as DNA: TGTGCCAGCAGTTTTGGGGCTAGCGGGAAGGGTTGGGAAGAGACCCAGTACTTC. Amino acid sequence: CASSFGASGKGWEETQYF.

This sequence joins TRBV13 and TRBJ2-3, with TRBD2 matching 13 bases. The V gene end was trimmed by 4 bases and the J gene end by 2 bases; junction bases not matched to a gene: 15. In germline, CDR1 is PRHDT, CDR2 FYEKMQ (reference sequence). The CDR3 length is 20 residues. The CDR3, as DNA: TGTGCCAGCAGCTCCACCTCCGGGACTAGCGGGAATGAGGTCACAGATACGCAGTATTTT. It is translated as CASSSTSGTSGNEVTDTQYF.

This sequence joins TRBV4-3 and TRBJ2-2, with TRBD2 identical over 10 bases. Germline values: CDR1 LGHNA, CDR2 YSLEER. With V trimmed by 4 bases and J by 3 bases, 11 bases remained unmatched. This CDR3 comprises 18 residues. The chain's CDR3 is CASSRQSAGLADTGELFF. The CDR3 nucleotides read TGCGCCAGCAGCCGTCAAAGCGCCGGACTAGCGGACACCGGGGAGCTGTTTTTT.

This clone came up once. The chain links TRBV9 to TRBJ2-1, with D maybe TRBD2 (6 bases). Trimming took off 0 bases at V and 8 bases at J, with 18 bases between the two ends. Germline-derived CDR1 and CDR2 are SGDLS and YYNGEE. The CDR3 sequence is 16 residues long. DNA of the CDR3: TGTGCCAGCAGCGTAGGGGGGAGGACAATTTTCGATGAGCAGTTCTTC. Amino acids: CASSVGGRTIFDEQFF.

This clone was counted between two and nine times. The chain recombines TRBV6-6 with TRBJ2-7, with 13 bases lining up with TRBD2. V lost 5 bases and J lost 2; bases outside the gene matches: 3. This CDR3 is built from 15 residues. Germline lookup yields CDR1 MNHNY and CDR2 SVGAGI (reference sequence). This CDR3 is CASSNGLAGAYEQYF. The CDR3 bases are TGTGCCAGCAGTAACGGACTAGCGGGAGCCTACGAGCAGTACTTC.

This sequence joins TRBV6-5 and TRBJ2-1; 10 bases map to TRBD2. The CDR3 runs 16 residues. Trimming removed 3 bases from V and 5 bases from J; junction bases left unmatched: 7. In germline, CDR1 is MNHEY, CDR2 SVGAGI. CDR3 DNA: TGTGCCAGCAGTTATACCCTAGCGGGGGTAAACAATGAGCAGTTCTTC. Amino acids: CASSYTLAGVNNEQFF.

This clone was detected once. V is TRBV11-2 and J is TRBJ2-7, with TRBD2 identical over 11 bases. The CDR3 is made up of 15 amino acids. The V and J ends lost 4 bases and 1 base, in that order; junction bases with no gene match: 3. Germline V lookup: CDR1 SGHAT, CDR2 FQNNGV. CDR3 sequence: CASSSRTSGSYEQYF. The CDR3 DNA reads as TGTGCCAGCAGCTCCCGGACTAGCGGGTCCTACGAGCAGTACTTC.